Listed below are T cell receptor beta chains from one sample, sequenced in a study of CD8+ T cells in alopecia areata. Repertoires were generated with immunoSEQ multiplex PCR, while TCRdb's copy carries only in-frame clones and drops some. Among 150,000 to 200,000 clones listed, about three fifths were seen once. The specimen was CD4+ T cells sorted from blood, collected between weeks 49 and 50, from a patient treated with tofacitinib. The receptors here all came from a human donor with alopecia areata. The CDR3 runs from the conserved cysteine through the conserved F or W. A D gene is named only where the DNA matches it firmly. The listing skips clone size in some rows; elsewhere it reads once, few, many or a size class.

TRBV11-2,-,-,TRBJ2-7,CASSLARGRFYEQYF,TGTGCCAGCAGCTTGGCCAGGGGGAGGTTCTACGAGCAGTACTTC
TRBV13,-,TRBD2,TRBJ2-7,CASSLFTRGDYEQYF,TGTGCCAGCAGCTTGTTCACGCGGGGGGACTACGAGCAGTACTTC
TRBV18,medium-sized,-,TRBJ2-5,CASSPRRETQYF,TGTGCCAGCTCACCAAGGAGAGAGACCCAGTACTTC
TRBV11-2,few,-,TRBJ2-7,CASSPGYPSSYEQYF,TGTGCCAGCAGCCCGGGTTACCCGAGCTCCTACGAGCAGTACTTC
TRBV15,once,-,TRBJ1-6,CATSRGGDGGPLHF,TGTGCCACCAGCAGAGGGGGTGATGGTGGACCCCTCCACTTT
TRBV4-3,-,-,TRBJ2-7,CASSQDRDNEQYF,TGCGCCAGCAGCCAAGATCGGGATAACGAGCAGTACTTC
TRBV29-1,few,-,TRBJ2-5,CSVDSGETQYF,TGCAGCGTTGACTCGGGCGAGACCCAGTACTTC
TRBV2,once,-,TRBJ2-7,CASSDQGSIYEQYF,TGTGCCAGCAGCGACCAGGGCAGCATCTACGAGCAGTACTTC
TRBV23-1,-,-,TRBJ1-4,CASSSTEGRNEKLFF,TGCGCCAGCAGTTCAACGGAGGGGCGAAATGAAAAACTGTTTTTT
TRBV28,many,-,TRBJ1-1,CASTLSGGGTEAFF,TGTGCCAGCACTCTTAGCGGGGGAGGGACTGAAGCTTTCTTT
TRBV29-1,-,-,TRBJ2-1,CSVEGVGEQFF,TGCAGCGTTGAAGGGGTGGGTGAGCAGTTCTTC
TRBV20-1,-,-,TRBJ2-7,CSALTSYEQYF,TGCAGTGCACTTACTAGCTACGAGCAGTACTTC
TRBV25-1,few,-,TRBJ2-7,CASSEWGLGEQYF,TGTGCCAGCAGTGAGTGGGGTTTGGGGGAGCAGTACTTC
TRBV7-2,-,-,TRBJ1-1,CASSLRRGNTEAFF,TGTGCCAGCAGCTTACGTAGGGGGAACACTGAAGCTTTCTTT
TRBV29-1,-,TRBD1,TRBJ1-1,CSVNRGGGTEAFF,TGCAGCGTCAACAGGGGTGGGGGCACTGAAGCTTTCTTT
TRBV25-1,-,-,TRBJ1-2,CASSGDTVNYGYTF,TGTGCCAGCAGTGGAGACACAGTCAACTATGGCTACACCTTC
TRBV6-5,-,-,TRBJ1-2,CATRAGGGYGYTF,TGTGCCACGCGAGCCGGGGGCGGATATGGCTACACCTTC
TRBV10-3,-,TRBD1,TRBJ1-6,CAIKGQAADNSPLHF,TGTGCCATCAAGGGACAGGCCGCAGATAATTCACCCCTCCACTTT
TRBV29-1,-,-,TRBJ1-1,CSVVPRQVNTEAFF,TGCAGCGTTGTCCCCCGACAGGTGAACACTGAAGCTTTCTTT
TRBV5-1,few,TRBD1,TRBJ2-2,CASSPGWSGGGELFF,TGCGCCAGCAGCCCGGGATGGTCAGGGGGCGGGGAGCTGTTTTTT